There are a few counts of the clone carrying this T cell receptor beta chain. Its antigen is unknown. This entry belongs to a study of T cell repertoires in aging, cancer and after chemotherapy. The overall study: Six age groups, ranging from 30 or younger to 70 or older, included the donors.

A mixed TRB-A/B primer pool amplified rearranged TRB by multiplex touch-down PCR. TCRdb reprocessed the multiplex PCR reads with MiXCR, giving one entry per CDR3 protein. The data show about 3,200 distinct CDR3 sequences, around 50% seen once. Study observations and caveats: Lymphoid organ infiltration in hematological cancer patients may impair thymic emigration or peripheral T cell expansion. Median generation probability rose over the chemotherapy interval in each cancer cohort, suggesting rebound thymic output. Compared with age-matched healthy donors, untreated hematological or solid cancer patients showed higher blood TCR clonality.

Amplification of TCR beta used genomic DNA extracted from peripheral blood. The ends were cut back, 5 bases at V and 6 bases at J, with 14 bases in the middle. The germline CDR1 and CDR2 sequences are MNHEY and SVGEGT. This CDR3 has 14 amino acids. Sequencing was performed on blood. The chain recombines TRBV6-2 or TRBV6-3 with TRBJ2-1; TRBD1 is a possible D gene (5 bases). The origin of this receptor is a human donor with a blood cancer. CDR3 in amino acids: CASSDPNRLNEQFF. DNA of the CDR3: TGTGCCAGCAGTGACCCCAACAGGCTCAATGAGCAGTTCTTC.